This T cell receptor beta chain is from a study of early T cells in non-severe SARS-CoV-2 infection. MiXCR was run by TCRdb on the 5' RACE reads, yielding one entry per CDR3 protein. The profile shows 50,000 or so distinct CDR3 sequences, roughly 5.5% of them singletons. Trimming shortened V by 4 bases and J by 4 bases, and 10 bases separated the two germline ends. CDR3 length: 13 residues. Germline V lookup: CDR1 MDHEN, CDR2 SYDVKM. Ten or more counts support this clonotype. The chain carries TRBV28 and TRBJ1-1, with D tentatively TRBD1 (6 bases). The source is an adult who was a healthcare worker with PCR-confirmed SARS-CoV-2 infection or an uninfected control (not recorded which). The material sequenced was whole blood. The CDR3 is CASSWGAGTEAFF. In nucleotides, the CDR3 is TGTGCCAGCAGTTGGGGGGCTGGCACTGAAGCTTTCTTT.